This T cell receptor beta chain was profiled in a study of T cell repertoires in cytomegalovirus infection (dated by TCRdb to about 2019). Concerning the study at large: Recently identified HLA-C-restricted CMV epitopes, whose presentation resists viral immunomodulation, were targeted by peptide stimulations together with well-studied HLA-B-restricted epitopes. Because public TCR beta signatures pointed to carriage of CMV infection together with the matching HLA type, the HLA type of each donor mattered for the analysis. Summary of the overall study and its limitations: The ex vivo response was dominated by HLA-C-restricted CMV-specific TCR beta clonotypes, which also provided the single most frequent clonotype in two of eight donors. Carriers of CMV infection plus the relevant HLA type were discriminated by the cumulative frequency of public TCR beta family members in the study cohort and in an independent approximately 400-donor cohort.

The treatment or condition label of this sample denotes: in vitro stimulation with specific CMV peptide epitopes to enrich CMV-specific T cells. V lost 1 base and J lost 5 bases; the stretch between them is 18 bases long. The germline V gene (reference sequence) gives CDR1 as LGHDT and CDR2 as YNNKEL. CDR3 length: 16 amino acids, cysteine to phenylalanine. The kept DNA is CDR3 alone, 48 bases in frame from the first base. The sequencer listed for this sample is Illumina HiSeq 1500. In TCRdb, the public reads were trimmed at Q25 with fastp and aligned with MiXCR, with productive beta chains retained. Duplicate CDR3 protein sequences are folded into a single record with the most common DNA and genes. The sample has about 130,000 distinct CDR3 sequences on record, about 32% of them singletons. The ten biggest clones cover approximately 59% of the sample. This clonotype was recorded a few times. There is no known antigen for this receptor. One base away there is no much larger clone; base qualities are not given.

The chain couples TRBV3-1 to TRBJ2-7; possibly the D gene is TRBD2, per 5 matching bases. The specimen comprised CD8+ T cells from cultured PBMCs, sampled from culture after CMV antigen stimulation. The clonotype comes from a human donor in good health (CMV status not recorded). Some clones in this sample may be carry-over from other donors' samples. The CDR3 corresponds to CASSQGSTGLYNEQYF. The bases are TGTGCCAGCAGCCAAGGAAGTACCGGACTTTACAACGAGCAGTACTTC.